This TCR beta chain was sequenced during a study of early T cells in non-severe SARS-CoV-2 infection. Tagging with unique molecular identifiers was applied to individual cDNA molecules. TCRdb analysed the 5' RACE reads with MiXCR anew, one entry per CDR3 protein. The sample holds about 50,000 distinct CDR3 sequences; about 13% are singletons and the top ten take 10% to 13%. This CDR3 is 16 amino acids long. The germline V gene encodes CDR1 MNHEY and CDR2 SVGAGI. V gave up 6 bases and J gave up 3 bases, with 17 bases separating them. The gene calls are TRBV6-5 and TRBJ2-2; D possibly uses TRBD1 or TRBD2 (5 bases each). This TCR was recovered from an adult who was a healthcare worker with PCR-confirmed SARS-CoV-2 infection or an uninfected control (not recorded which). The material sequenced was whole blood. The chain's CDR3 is CASSPRGRQDTGELFF. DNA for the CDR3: TGTGCCAGCAGCCCAAGGGGACGGCAAGACACCGGGGAGCTGTTTTTT.